What follows are 17 T cell receptor beta chains derived from one specimen sequenced in a study of graft-versus-host responses after intestinal transplantation (dated by TCRdb to the early 2020s). Receptor amplification or capture employed the immunoSEQ multiplex PCR assay. TCRdb took over this immuneACCESS table, retaining in-frame rearrangements with V and J assigned. Such tables are incomplete; in checked studies, under half of the missing clones stem from an unresolved V gene, and the remainder is unexplained. The sample table holds 15,000 to 19,000 clones, of which around 69% were seen once. The top ten hold about 3.5% of the sample. Intraepithelial and lamina propria lymphocytes were isolated from graft specimens using dithiothreitol, EDTA incubations and collagenase D digestion. Sequencing used ileum tissue, obtained 14 days after transplant. Receptor source: a human patient who received an intestinal transplant, so some T cells may come from the graft donor.

This clone was counted between two and nine times. This chain connects TRBV4-2 to TRBJ1-5; no reliable D call. From germline, CDR1 is LGHNA and CDR2 YNFKEQ. The length of the CDR3 is 16 residues. V shed 0 bases and J shed 5 bases, with 14 bases lying between them. The CDR3 coding sequence is TGTGCCAGCAGCCAAGATGGAGAAGGGTTCTATCAGCCCCAGCATTTT. Translation gives CASSQDGEGFYQPQHF.

In this sample, this clone turned up a few times. This sequence joins TRBV7-8 and TRBJ2-7, with 9 positions matching TRBD1. After removal of 5 bases from V and 2 bases from J, the junction contained 16 bases not matched to a gene. This CDR3 spans 18 amino acids. CDR1 is SGHVS, CDR2 FQNEAQ, per germline. DNA for the CDR3: TGTGCCAGCAGCACTAGCAGAGAAGGACAGGGGAACCCCTACGAGCAGTACTTC. It specifies CASSTSREGQGNPYEQYF.

This clone was counted only a few times. This chain joins TRBV7-9 and TRBJ1-1; the D gene is possibly TRBD1 (6 bases). Germline CDR1 and CDR2: SEHNR and FQNEAQ (reference sequence). This CDR3 comprises 18 residues. V was pared by 7 bases and J by 6 bases, with 30 bases between. Here the CDR3 DNA reads TGTGCCAGCACGGACTCCGATATGCCAGCATGGGGGGCGTCTGAAGCTTTCTTT. It is translated as CASTDSDMPAWGASEAFF. Filled out from reference TRBV7-9 and TRBJ1-1, the complete variable domain reads DTGVSQNPRHKITKRGQNVTFRCDPISEHNRLYWYRQTLGQGPEFLTYFQNEAQLEKSRLLSDRFSAERPKGSFSTLEIQRTEQGDSAMYLCASTDSDMPAWGASEAFFGQGTRLTVV.

Only a few counts were recorded for this clone. V is TRBV27 and J is TRBJ2-2; 9 bases fit TRBD1. The CDR3 totals 16 residues. Germline V gives CDR1 MNHEY, CDR2 SMNVEV (reference sequence). V was clipped by 7 bases and J by 5 bases; unmatched bases: 11. As DNA, the CDR3 is TGTGCCAGCACCCATCTTGGACAGGGGATGACCGGGGAGCTGTTTTTT. This gives the protein CASTHLGQGMTGELFF.

The chain combines TRBV27 with TRBJ2-7, with TRBD2 identical over 7 bases. Germline values: CDR1 MNHEY, CDR2 SMNVEV (reference sequence). V was clipped by 6 bases and J by 3 bases; unmatched bases: 11. CDR3 size: 15 residues. In DNA form, the CDR3 reads TGTGCCAGCAGCTTCACTAGCGACCATTTCTACGAGCAGTACTTC. Residues: CASSFTSDHFYEQYF.

This clone appeared once. V is TRBV6-5 and J is TRBJ2-1, with 11 bases matching TRBD2. The CDR3 contains 15 residues. V lost 4 bases, J lost 8 bases, and 7 bases stayed unmatched. Germline lookup yields CDR1 MNHEY and CDR2 SVGAGI. CDR3 DNA sequence: TGTGCCAGCAGTTCACCGGGACTAGCGGTCCATGAGCAGTTCTTC. This encodes CASSSPGLAVHEQFF.

The count of this clone is one. The chain is built from TRBV15 and TRBJ1-1; no definite D call. The CDR3 sequence is 15 residues long. The V end was cut by 0 bases, the J end by 4 bases, with 12 bases between. Germline V gene data show CDR1 as LNHNV and CDR2 as YYDKDF (reference sequence). CDR3 in DNA: TGTGCCACCAGCAGAGATCGTGGACGGAGCACTGAAGCTTTCTTT. Amino acid sequence: CATSRDRGRSTEAFF.

The chain combines TRBV5-5 with TRBJ2-7; 7 nucleotides align to TRBD1. V lost 3 bases to trimming and J lost 1 base; unmatched junction nucleotides: 7. The CDR3 has 15 amino acids. CDR1 SGHKS and CDR2 YYEKEE come from the germline V gene (reference sequence). The CDR3 sequence: CASSSPHRGSYEQYF. Here the CDR3 DNA reads TGTGCCAGCAGCTCACCGCACAGGGGATCCTACGAGCAGTACTTC. The whole variable domain, filled in from reference TRBV5-5 and TRBJ2-7, reads DAGVTQSPTHLIKTRGQQVTLRCSPISGHKSVSWYQQVLGQGPQFIFQYYEKEERGRGNFPDRFSARQFPNYSSELNVNALLLGDSALYLCASSSPHRGSYEQYFGPGTRLTVT.

This chain links TRBV25-1 with TRBJ2-1; D not resolved. Germline-derived CDR1 and CDR2 are MGHDK and SYGVNS. Trimming pared 0 bases from V and 8 bases from J, leaving 5 bases between. This CDR3 region has 12 residues. This CDR3 reads CASSEYLYEQFF. As DNA, the CDR3 is TGTGCCAGCAGTGAATACTTGTATGAGCAGTTCTTC.

The chain carries TRBV27 and TRBJ1-5; D gene ambiguous. Trimming shortened V by 3 bases and J by 6 bases, and 9 bases separated the two germline ends. CDR1 and CDR2 (germline): MNHEY, SMNVEV (reference sequence). CDR3 length: 13 amino acids. Here the CDR3 reads CASSFGLSQPQHF. As DNA, the CDR3 is TGTGCCAGCAGTTTTGGGTTGAGTCAGCCCCAGCATTTT.

The chain is built from TRBV27 and TRBJ2-7; maybe TRBD2 (6 bases). Trimming took off 3 bases at V and 2 bases at J, with 8 bases between the two ends. The CDR3 is made up of 13 amino acids. CDR1 and CDR2 from the germline V gene are MNHEY and SMNVEV (reference sequence). CDR3: CASSLGGTYEQYF. CDR3 nucleotide sequence: TGTGCCAGCAGTTTGGGCGGGACCTACGAGCAGTACTTC.

In its sample, this clone was seen once. The V call is TRBV7-8, the J call TRBJ1-6; possible D gene TRBD1, 5 bases. This CDR3 comprises 13 residues. Germline CDR1 reads SGHVS; CDR2 reads FQNEAQ. V shed 8 bases and J shed 10 bases, with 15 bases lying between them. As DNA, the CDR3 is TGTGCCAGCTTCGCGGGGGATTGGTCACCCCTCCACTTT. Translated: CASFAGDWSPLHF.

The chain joins TRBV7-2 to TRBJ2-1; 7 bases match TRBD2. V lost 1 base to trimming and J lost 0 bases; unmatched junction nucleotides: 3. CDR3 length equals 16 residues. CDR1 and CDR2 from the germline V gene are SGHTA and FQGNSA. CDR3 loop: CASSLVSGHSYNEQFF. Here the CDR3 DNA reads TGTGCCAGCAGCTTAGTTAGCGGGCACTCCTACAATGAGCAGTTCTTC. The complete variable domain, with remaining parts taken from reference TRBV7-2 and TRBJ2-1, reads GAGVSQSPSNKVTEKGKDVELRCDPISGHTALYWYRQSLGQGLEFLIYFQGNSAPDKSGLPSDRFSAERTGGSVSTLTIQRTQQEDSAVYLCASSLVSGHSYNEQFFGPGTRLTVL.

The CDR3 is CAWSTTGVGYEQYF. CDR3 coding DNA: TGTGCCTGGAGTACTACAGGGGTGGGCTACGAGCAGTACTTC. This chain joins TRBV30 and TRBJ2-7; 7 bases line up with TRBD1. The trim removed 2 bases at V and 3 bases at J, leaving 7 bases unmatched. Germline CDR1 reads GTSNPN; CDR2 reads SVGIG (reference sequence). The CDR3 loop spans 14 amino acids.

This clone is a singleton in its sample. The J gene is TRBJ2-7, the V gene TRBV29-1; 8 nucleotides line up with TRBD2. This CDR3 is 16 amino acids long. From germline, CDR1 is SQVTM and CDR2 ANQGSEA. V dropped 4 bases and J dropped 8; count of bases not matched to a gene: 19. The CDR3 nucleotides are TGCAGCGTTGTTCAGAGGAGCGGGAGTTTGGGTGTGAAGCAGTACTTC. Its translation is CSVVQRSGSLGVKQYF.

J is TRBJ1-1 and V is TRBV5-1; 7 positions agree with TRBD1. The CDR3 has 15 residues. The ends lost 6 bases at V and 1 base at J; junction bases unmatched: 9. The V gene's germline CDR1 is SGHRS and CDR2 YFSETQ. CDR3 bases: TGCGCCAGCAACCCTAGGGACAGCCGGAACACTGAAGCTTTCTTT. Amino acids: CASNPRDSRNTEAFF.

The genes are TRBV27 and TRBJ1-1, with a possible D match to TRBD1 (5 bases). The CDR3 covers 13 residues. Deletions cut 6 bases from V and 6 bases from J, with 14 bases between. CDR1 is MNHEY, CDR2 SMNVEV, per germline (reference sequence). CDR3 in amino acids: CASSIGEGPEAFF. The CDR3 nucleotides are TGTGCCAGCAGCATAGGGGAAGGACCTGAAGCTTTCTTT.